This record concerns one T cell receptor (beta chain) sequence. The antigen is undetermined. Trimming removed 0 bases at V and 6 bases at J, with 10 bases between. CDR3 length equals 13 residues. Germline V CDR1 and CDR2: SGHNT, YYREEE (reference sequence). The sample belongs to a study of beta chain features in type 1 diabetes. Whole-study results and caveats: Moderate but significant shortening of TCRB CDR3s was recorded in all four CD4+ subsets from Type 1 diabetes patients.

The investigators reverse transcribed all of the isolated RNA, so they sequenced expressed TCRB transcripts. The repertoire was sequenced with immunoSEQ multiplex PCR; TCRdb's copy has only in-frame clones and lacks some. The sample carries some 640,000 clones, roughly an eighth recorded once. The sample taken for sequencing was naive CD4+ T cells from blood. This TCR derives from a man between 18 and 35 years old with type 1 diabetes. The chain carries TRBV5-4 and TRBJ2-7; tentative D call: TRBD1 (5 bases). The CDR3 DNA follows: TGTGCCAGCAGCTTGGCGGCTACAGGCGAGCAGTACTTC. It encodes CASSLAATGEQYF.